A selection of T cell receptor beta chains follows, all from one sample in a study of early T cells in non-severe SARS-CoV-2 infection. From the 5' RACE reads, TCRdb called clonotypes with MiXCR, one entry per CDR3 protein. The sample carries tens of thousands of distinct CDR3 sequences, roughly a tenth recorded once. Specimen: whole blood. Source of these receptors: an adult who was a healthcare worker with PCR-confirmed SARS-CoV-2 infection or an uninfected control (not recorded which). The CDR3 runs from the conserved cysteine through the conserved F or W. The D gene is left open where the match is weak.

TRBV6-6	TRBJ1-2	14	NA	CASSYSRQADGYTF
TRBV5-4	TRBJ2-7	14	NA	CASSQGGQEGEQYF
TRBV7-9	TRBJ1-2	18	NA	CASSYTGTRGAEDYGYTF
TRBV5-4	TRBJ1-2	15	NA	CASSLASRGFYGYTF
TRBV6-5	TRBJ1-1	14	NA	CASSPNREDTEAFF
TRBV20-1	TRBJ2-1	12	NA	CSASRADNEQFF
TRBV11-2	TRBJ1-3	15	NA	CASSLGGYSGNTIYF
TRBV7-9	TRBJ1-2	13	NA	CASSFQGTYGYTF
TRBV5-1	TRBJ2-1	15	NA	CASSLAMDTYNEQFF
TRBV10-3	TRBJ2-1	17	NA	CAISALGGQSSYNEQFF
TRBV2	TRBJ2-7	14	NA	CASGFGGSAYEQYF
TRBV24-1	TRBJ1-5	12	TRBD1	CATGQGNQPQHF
TRBV2	TRBJ2-7	12	NA	CASKEGGYEQYF
TRBV5-8	TRBJ1-4	15	NA	CASSQTGATNEKLFF
TRBV9	TRBJ1-5	13	NA	CASSVSGNQPQHF
TRBV29-1	TRBJ2-1	14	TRBD2	CSPRLAGGYNEQFF
TRBV29-1	TRBJ1-1	11	NA	CSVDRNTEAFF
TRBV19	TRBJ2-5	14	NA	CASSIPGLTETQYF
TRBV2	TRBJ1-5	16	TRBD1	CASSGAGQAANQPQHF
TRBV6-5	TRBJ1-1	14	NA	CASSVLDSNTEAFF
TRBV13	TRBJ1-4	18	NA	CVSSLGAGPRGMGEKLFF
TRBV20-1	TRBJ2-3	14	NA	CSARLVLSTDTQYF
TRBV7-9	TRBJ2-3	15	TRBD1	CASSLRQGGGDTQYF
TRBV27	TRBJ1-5	14	NA	CASSLWDAQGPQHF